A selection of T cell receptor beta chains follows, all from one sample in a study of blood T cell repertoires in COVID-19. Using immunoSEQ multiplex PCR, the repertoire was profiled, and TCRdb retains in-frame clones only, with some absent. Here the sample spans about 170,000 clones, about 89% being singletons. Material: peripheral blood. The receptors come from a man in his 70s with acute or convalescent COVID-19. CDR3s include the opening cysteine and the closing phenylalanine or tryptophan. A D gene is named only where the DNA matches it firmly. Rows may omit the clone size; those that give it use once, few, many or a size class.

V	D	J	size	CDR3	DNA
TRBV12-3/TRBV12-4	NA	TRBJ1-2	NA	CASRQYYGYTF	TGTGCCAGCAGACAATACTATGGCTACACCTTC
TRBV27	NA	TRBJ2-7	NA	CASSPDRDFYEQYF	TGTGCCAGCAGTCCCGATCGGGATTTTTACGAGCAGTACTTC
TRBV2	TRBD2	TRBJ2-1	NA	CASSARLREGREQFF	TGTGCCAGCAGTGCGCGTTTGCGGGAGGGCCGGGAGCAGTTCTTC
TRBV18	NA	TRBJ2-5	NA	CASSTAGGLGETQYF	TGTGCCAGCTCAACAGCCGGGGGTTTGGGGGAGACCCAGTACTTC
TRBV19	TRBD1	TRBJ2-1	NA	CASSGTALYNEQFF	TGTGCCAGTAGCGGGACAGCTCTTTACAATGAGCAGTTCTTC
TRBV6-5	TRBD1	TRBJ2-3	NA	CASRAGGLDTQYF	TGTGCCAGCAGGGCAGGGGGCTTAGATACGCAGTATTTT
TRBV13	TRBD1	TRBJ1-6	NA	CASSQLRPRGDRDSPLHF	TGTGCCAGCAGCCAACTTAGACCTCGAGGGGACAGGGATTCACCCCTCCACTTT
TRBV7-8	NA	TRBJ1-1	NA	CASRQKGGDTEAFF	TGTGCCAGCAGACAAAAGGGGGGGGACACTGAAGCTTTCTTT
TRBV5-1	NA	TRBJ2-7	NA	CASSLERDTYEQYF	TGCGCCAGCAGCTTGGAACGGGATACCTACGAGCAGTACTTC
TRBV6-5	NA	TRBJ2-1	NA	CASTRRERLYNEQFF	TGTGCCAGCACTCGGAGGGAGCGCCTCTACAATGAGCAGTTCTTC
TRBV5-1	TRBD2	TRBJ2-1	NA	CASSTGLAGANEQFF	TGCGCCAGCAGCACGGGACTAGCGGGAGCCAATGAGCAGTTCTTC
TRBV7-2	TRBD1	TRBJ2-5	NA	CASSLQGARETQYF	TGTGCCAGCAGCCTGCAGGGGGCCCGAGAGACCCAGTACTTC
TRBV6-1	NA	TRBJ2-2	once	CASSDGRNTGELFF	TGTGCCAGCAGTGACGGGAGGAACACCGGGGAGCTGTTTTTT
TRBV28	TRBD2	TRBJ2-5	NA	CATSGGADFSETQYF	TGTGCCACCAGCGGGGGGGCCGATTTTAGCGAGACCCAGTACTTC
TRBV4-3	NA	TRBJ2-1	NA	CASSQDPLIGDEQFF	TGCGCCAGCAGCCAAGATCCGCTCATCGGAGATGAGCAGTTCTTC
TRBV6-5	TRBD1	TRBJ1-2	NA	CASRRDRPNYGYTF	TGTGCCAGCAGGAGGGACAGGCCTAACTATGGCTACACCTTC
TRBV7-2	TRBD1	TRBJ1-2	NA	CASSLNRGNYGYTF	TGTGCCAGCAGCTTAAACAGGGGAAACTATGGCTACACCTTC
TRBV12-3/TRBV12-4	NA	TRBJ1-6	NA	CASSRGLNSPLHF	TGTGCCAGCAGTAGGGGACTAAATTCACCCCTCCACTTT
TRBV10-2	NA	TRBJ2-7	NA	CASSASRESYEQYF	TGCGCCAGCAGTGCTAGTAGAGAGTCCTACGAGCAGTACTTC
TRBV27	NA	TRBJ2-3	NA	CASKMGTSYLTDTQYF	TGTGCCAGCAAGATGGGAACTAGCTATCTCACAGATACGCAGTATTTT
TRBV6-4	NA	TRBJ2-1	NA	CASSDSTLGYYNEQFF	TGTGCCAGCAGTGACTCGACCCTCGGGTATTACAATGAGCAGTTCTTC
TRBV7-9	NA	TRBJ1-6	NA	CASSTQGSSPLHF	TGTGCCAGCAGCACCCAGGGCTCCTCACCCCTCCACTTT
TRBV14	NA	TRBJ2-1	NA	CASSQGVRGHSSSYNEQFF	TGTGCCAGCAGCCAAGGGGTCCGTGGACACTCGAGCTCCTACAATGAGCAGTTCTTC
TRBV2	NA	TRBJ1-6	few	CASSLSSPDNSPLHF	TGTGCCAGCAGTCTGTCTTCCCCCGATAATTCACCCCTCCACTTT
TRBV30	NA	TRBJ1-2	NA	CAGRPRDILFGYTF	TGTGCCGGAAGACCTCGGGACATCCTTTTTGGCTACACCTTC
TRBV19	NA	TRBJ1-5	NA	CASSRVEVQPQHF	TGTGCCTCGTCCAGGGTCGAGGTTCAGCCCCAGCATTTT
TRBV7-2	NA	TRBJ2-5	NA	CASSTRSGAGTQYF	TGTGCCAGCAGCACTAGGTCAGGGGCCGGGACCCAGTACTTC
TRBV7-2	NA	TRBJ1-6	NA	CASSPRDYNSPLHF	TGTGCCAGCAGCCCGCGAGACTATAATTCACCCCTCCACTTT
TRBV7-2	TRBD1	TRBJ2-5	NA	CASSFTGTGADGWVETQYF	TGTGCCAGCAGCTTTACCGGGACAGGGGCCGACGGTTGGGTGGAGACCCAGTACTTC
TRBV10-3	TRBD1	TRBJ2-7	NA	CAISSRQGNEQYF	TGTGCCATCAGTTCCCGACAGGGAAACGAGCAGTACTTC
TRBV24-1	TRBD1	TRBJ1-2	NA	CATSDPQGAYGYTF	TGTGCCACCAGTGATCCTCAGGGGGCCTATGGCTACACCTTC
TRBV12-3/TRBV12-4	NA	TRBJ1-2	NA	CASTPRGGYGYTF	TGTGCCAGCACCCCCCGGGGAGGGTATGGCTACACCTTC
TRBV7-3	TRBD1	TRBJ1-6	NA	CASSLRPTGENSPLHF	TGTGCCAGCAGCTTAAGGCCGACAGGGGAGAATTCACCCCTCCACTTT
TRBV2	TRBD1	TRBJ2-3	NA	CASSEVTGFTDTQYF	TGTGCCAGCAGTGAAGTGACAGGGTTCACAGATACGCAGTATTTT
TRBV2	TRBD1	TRBJ1-5	NA	CASSVQQGFNQPQHF	TGTGCCAGCAGTGTCCAACAGGGGTTCAATCAGCCCCAGCATTTT
TRBV5-6	NA	TRBJ1-5	NA	CASSWGTTEQPQHF	TGTGCCAGCAGCTGGGGGACAACGGAACAGCCCCAGCATTTT
TRBV6-5	NA	TRBJ1-6	NA	CASSVPFSPLHF	TGTGCCAGCAGCGTCCCGTTTTCACCCCTCCACTTT
TRBV9	TRBD2	TRBJ2-7	NA	CASSVGPGLASYEQYF	TGTGCCAGCAGCGTAGGACCAGGACTAGCCTCCTACGAGCAGTACTTC
TRBV15	NA	TRBJ1-2	once	CATSRDAGNYGYTF	TGTGCCACCAGCAGAGACGCCGGTAACTATGGCTACACCTTC
TRBV28	NA	TRBJ2-1	NA	CASSLRGNANNEQFF	TGTGCCAGCAGTTTAAGGGGGAATGCGAACAATGAGCAGTTCTTC
TRBV2	NA	TRBJ2-4	NA	CASGRDGGIYIQYF	TGTGCCAGCGGTCGGGACGGGGGAATTTACATTCAGTACTTC
TRBV27	TRBD2	TRBJ2-2	NA	CASSSQGLAGGYTGELFF	TGTGCCAGCAGTTCCCAGGGACTAGCGGGAGGATACACCGGGGAGCTGTTTTTT
TRBV9	NA	TRBJ2-5	NA	CASSSGDTDGETQYF	TGTGCCAGCAGCAGCGGGGACACTGATGGGGAGACCCAGTACTTC
TRBV10-3	NA	TRBJ2-2	NA	CATRSWEVLGELFF	TGTGCCACGCGGTCGTGGGAGGTATTAGGGGAGCTGTTTTTT
TRBV19	NA	TRBJ2-1	NA	CASSIDYAGYNEQFF	TGTGCCAGTAGTATAGATTATGCAGGCTACAATGAGCAGTTCTTC
TRBV4-1	NA	TRBJ2-2	NA	CASSQDSRAGRTGELFF	TGCGCCAGCAGCCAAGATAGTCGAGCGGGCCGCACCGGGGAGCTGTTTTTT
TRBV5-1	NA	TRBJ2-2	NA	CASSPAYGGPNTGELFF	TGCGCCAGCAGCCCTGCCTATGGAGGTCCGAACACCGGGGAGCTGTTTTTT
TRBV7-8	TRBD1	TRBJ2-1	NA	CASSPRTGYNEQFF	TGTGCCAGCAGCCCCCGGACAGGGTACAATGAGCAGTTCTTC
TRBV28	TRBD1	TRBJ2-3	NA	CASSFQGAGTDTQYF	TGTGCCAGCAGTTTCCAGGGGGCGGGAACAGATACGCAGTATTTT
TRBV9	NA	TRBJ1-2	NA	CASSVGFGESGYGYTF	TGTGCCAGCAGCGTAGGGTTCGGGGAGAGCGGCTATGGCTACACCTTC